This passage covers 23 T cell receptor beta chains from one sample sequenced in a study of CD8+CD57+ T cells in acquired aplastic anemia. Sequencing was done on patients that had shown CD8+CD57+ cell expansion by flow cytometry. Researchers used genomic DNA as the template to profile TCR beta VDJ and CDR3. TCRdb processed the reads anew with MiXCR; each CDR3 protein has one entry. The sample gives about 250,000 distinct CDR3 sequences, around 43% of which show up once; about 8.3% is in the top ten. Specimen: sorted CD4+, CD8+, or CD8+CD57+ T cells (not recorded which) from PBMCs. The source of these receptors is a human donor with aplastic anemia.

Comment on this clonotype: An end of the junction does not agree with germline; a read error may underlie this. The gene calls are TRBV5-1 and TRBJ2-1; 8 nucleotides agree with TRBD2. This CDR3 has 16 amino acids. Germline CDR1 reads SGHRS; CDR2 reads YFSETQ. DNA of the CDR3: TGCGCCAGCAGCTTGGTCGGGACTAGTGGGGTGATTGAGCAGCTCTTC. Translation gives CASSLVGTSGVIEQLF.

This clonotype occurred many times. This chain links TRBV9 with TRBJ1-1; the D gene is possibly TRBD1 (5 bases). This CDR3 region has 13 residues. CDR1 is SGDLS, CDR2 YYNGEE, per germline. Trimming left V 2 bases short and J 5 bases short, with 10 bases between. This CDR3 is CASSVGGKTEAFF. The CDR3 region has the DNA TGTGCCAGCAGCGTCGGGGGGAAAACTGAAGCTTTCTTT.

DNA for the CDR3: TGTGCCACCCGCTCCGGGGACTTTGACACCGGGGAGCTGTTTTTT. Its protein is CATRSGDFDTGELFF. The chain carries TRBV24-1 and TRBJ2-2; D might be TRBD2 (6 bases). CDR3 size: 15 residues. V was shortened by 9 bases and J by 3 bases, with 16 bases between the two germline ends. CDR1 is KGHDR and CDR2 is SFDVKD in the germline V gene.

This clonotype has just a few counts. The chain joins TRBV12-3 or TRBV12-4 to TRBJ1-2, with no clear D. V was cut by 3 bases and J by 0 bases, with 5 bases left in between. The CDR3 is made up of 13 amino acids. CDR3 region: CASSLSPNYGYTF. For the CDR3, the DNA is TGTGCCAGCAGTTTGTCCCCTAACTATGGCTACACCTTC.

The chain links TRBV19 to TRBJ2-3; perhaps TRBD1 as D (5 bases). There are 13 residues in the CDR3. Germline V gene lookup returns CDR1 LNHDA and CDR2 SQIVND (reference sequence). V was trimmed by 4 bases and J by 4 bases, leaving 9 bases between them. The CDR3 sequence is CASSTGSSDTQYF. The CDR3 coding sequence is TGTGCCAGTAGTACAGGGTCCTCAGATACGCAGTATTTT.

About this clonotype itself: A much more abundant neighbour one base away suggests this may be a read error. The CDR3 carries no conserved terminal phenylalanine or tryptophan, so it likely arises from a read error. V and J are TRBV6-5 and TRBJ2-7, with D perhaps TRBD1 or TRBD2 (5 bases each). Germline V gives CDR1 MNHEY, CDR2 SVGAGI. The CDR3 has 14 amino acids. Trimming removed 0 bases from V and 5 bases from J, with 11 bases in between. The DNA for the CDR3 is TGTGCCAGCAGTTACTCGAGGGGTTCCCACGAGCAGTACTTA. Residues: CASSYSRGSHEQYL.

This clonotype was seen repeatedly, ten times or more. V and J are TRBV7-9 and TRBJ2-7; D ambiguous. This CDR3 region has 12 residues. Germline loops: CDR1 SEHNR, CDR2 FQNEAQ (reference sequence). V was clipped by 4 bases and J by 5 bases, with 9 bases between them. Here the CDR3 reads CASSSKLDEQYF. In nucleotides, the CDR3 is TGTGCCAGCAGCTCAAAGTTGGACGAGCAGTACTTC.

Regarding this clonotype: The junction and the germline gene differ at one end; a read error may be behind it. The rearrangement joins TRBV11-3 to TRBJ2-6, with D maybe TRBD1 (6 bases). Looked up from germline, CDR1 is SGHNT and CDR2 is YENEEA. The CDR3 length is 12 residues. Here the CDR3 reads CASRAQGTTEAF. Here the CDR3 DNA reads TGTGCCAGCAGAGCCCAGGGGACCACTGAAGCTTTC. Full variable domain (remainder filled in from reference TRBV11-3 and TRBJ2-6): EAGVVQSPRYKIIEKKQPVAFWCNPISGHNTLYWYLQNLGQGPELLIRYENEEAVDDSQLPKDRFSAERLKGVDSTLKIQPAELGDSAVYLCASRAQGTTEAFGAGSRLTVL.

The rearrangement links TRBV9 to TRBJ2-5; D is undetermined. Germline V CDR1 and CDR2: SGDLS, YYNGEE. This CDR3 has 12 residues. Trimming cost V 0 bases and J 5 bases, with 5 bases left between them. CDR3 protein: CASSVGAETQYF. Here the CDR3 DNA reads TGTGCCAGCAGCGTAGGGGCGGAGACCCAGTACTTC.

At least ten counts were recorded for this clonotype. CDR3 bases: TGTGCCAGCAGGGAGGATCGATCCAATGAGCAGTTCTTC. Its translation is CASREDRSNEQFF. This chain joins TRBV6-5 and TRBJ2-1, with D possibly matching TRBD2 (5 bases). This CDR3 has 13 residues. Trimming took 6 bases from V and 6 from J, leaving 12 bases between them. CDR1 and CDR2 from the germline V gene are MNHEY and SVGAGI.

V usage is TRBV9 and J usage is TRBJ2-6; 9 bases agree with TRBD1. The CDR3 length is 22 residues. CDR1 SGDLS and CDR2 YYNGEE come from the germline V gene. V dropped 4 bases and J dropped 0; count of bases not matched to a gene: 20. The CDR3 loop is CASSPSWAMGQGFSSGANVLTF. The CDR3 DNA is TGTGCCAGCAGCCCCAGTTGGGCTATGGGACAGGGCTTTTCCTCTGGGGCCAACGTCCTGACTTTC.

Comment on this clonotype: One junction end disagrees with the germline gene, perhaps due to a read error. This chain uses TRBV7-7 with TRBJ2-5; TRBD2 is a possible D gene (5 bases). The CDR3 extends over 15 amino acids. Germline V CDR1 and CDR2: SSHAT, FNYEAQ (reference sequence). Written as DNA, the CDR3 is TGTGCTAGCAGCTTATCAATGGGAGAACAAGAGACCCAGTACTTC. It encodes CASSLSMGEQETQYF. Filled out from reference TRBV7-7 and TRBJ2-5, the complete variable domain reads GAGVSQSPRYKVTKRGQDVTLRCDPISSHATLYWYQQALGQGPEFLTYFNYEAQPDKSGLPSDRFSAERPEGSISTLTIQRTEQRDSAMYRCASSLSMGEQETQYFGPGTRLLVL.

V and J are TRBV9 and TRBJ2-3; tentative D call: TRBD2 (5 bases). Germline CDR1 and CDR2: SGDLS and YYNGEE. V lost 6 bases to trimming and J lost 3 bases, with 17 bases between them. The CDR3 totals 15 residues. The CDR3 DNA follows: TGTGCCAGCACACCGGTTTTGGGGAGTACAGATACGCAGTATTTT. Protein sequence: CASTPVLGSTDTQYF. Supplemented by reference TRBV9 and TRBJ2-3, the full variable domain reads DSGVTQTPKHLITATGQRVTLRCSPRSGDLSVYWYQQSLDQGLQFLIQYYNGEERAKGNILERFSAQQFPDLHSELNLSSLELGDSALYFCASTPVLGSTDTQYFGPGTRLTVL.

This clonotype was seen at least ten times. The genes are TRBV27 and TRBJ1-2, with 7 bases lining up with TRBD1. This CDR3 is built from 14 residues. J gave up 8 bases and V 3 bases, and 9 bases lay outside the gene matches. Germline lookup yields CDR1 MNHEY and CDR2 SMNVEV (reference sequence). CDR3 nucleotides: TGTGCCAGCAGTTTCGACAGGGTAACCGACGGCTACACCTTC. Protein sequence: CASSFDRVTDGYTF.

In this sample, this clonotype turned up many times. V usage is TRBV7-2 and J usage is TRBJ1-1, with D possibly TRBD1 on 5 matching bases. The V end was cut by 5 bases, the J end by 11 bases, with 30 bases between. CDR1 and CDR2 from the germline V gene are SGHTA and FQGNSA. The CDR3 is made up of 17 amino acids. This chain's CDR3 is CASSNNELIRDAEFAFF. The CDR3 DNA reads as TGTGCCAGCAGCAACAACGAATTAATCCGGGACGCAGAGTTTGCTTTCTTT.

The rearrangement joins TRBV28 to TRBJ1-2; the D gene is possibly TRBD1 (5 bases). With 5 bases removed from V and 0 bases from J, the gap between germline ends came to 10 bases. This CDR3 region has 14 residues. The V gene's germline CDR1 is MDHEN and CDR2 SYDVKM. The DNA for the CDR3 is TGTGCCAGCAGTGGGACTGACACTAACTATGGCTACACCTTC. Translated: CASSGTDTNYGYTF.

This clonotype showed up just once. This rearrangement joins TRBV7-9 to TRBJ1-4; 7 nucleotides agree with TRBD1. CDR1 SEHNR and CDR2 FQNEAQ come from the germline V gene (reference sequence). The V and J ends lost 1 base and 15 bases, in that order; junction bases with no gene match: 17. The CDR3 covers 16 residues. The chain's CDR3 is CASSLGTGTALTPVFF. The CDR3 DNA is TGTGCCAGCAGCTTAGGGACCGGGACAGCCTTGACCCCGGTGTTTTTT.

Details on this clonotype: A much more abundant neighbour one base away suggests this may be a read error. The chain is built from TRBV5-1 and TRBJ2-3, with D perhaps matching TRBD1 (6 bases). From germline, CDR1 is SGHRS and CDR2 YFSETQ. The CDR3 extends over 14 amino acids. V was clipped by 5 bases and J by 3 bases, with 13 bases between them. The CDR3 coding sequence is TGCGCCAGCAGTCTGGCAACAGGGACAGATACGCAGTATTTT. Its translation: CASSLATGTDTQYF.

The chain recombines TRBV10-2 with TRBJ2-7; D gene ambiguous. Deletions cut 3 bases from V and 1 base from J, with 7 bases between. The germline CDR1 and CDR2 sequences are WSHSY and SAAADI. This CDR3 region has 13 residues. Written as DNA, the CDR3 is TGCGCCAGCAGTGAAGGGAAATCCTACGAGCAGTACTTC. Translating gives CASSEGKSYEQYF.

This clonotype has just a few counts. The chain joins TRBV7-9 to TRBJ2-7; TRBD1 matches 7 bases. CDR3 length: 11 residues. V dropped 6 bases and J dropped 5; count of bases not matched to a gene: 1. The germline CDR1 and CDR2 sequences are SEHNR and FQNEAQ (reference sequence). In DNA form, the CDR3 reads TGTGCCAGCAGTACAGGGGACGAGCAGTACGTC. This sequence encodes CASSTGDEQYV.

This clonotype was found many times. CDR3 loop: CASSPRSGQSTEAFF. The CDR3 nucleotides read TGTGCCAGCAGCCCCCGTTCGGGGCAAAGCACTGAAGCTTTCTTT. The V and J genes are TRBV9 and TRBJ1-1; D is possibly TRBD1 (5 bases). CDR1 and CDR2 from the germline V gene are SGDLS and YYNGEE. The V and J ends lost 4 bases and 4 bases respectively, with 17 bases between them. CDR3 length equals 15 residues. Full variable domain (missing parts from reference TRBV9 and TRBJ1-1): DSGVTQTPKHLITATGQRVTLRCSPRSGDLSVYWYQQSLDQGLQFLIQYYNGEERAKGNILERFSAQQFPDLHSELNLSSLELGDSALYFCASSPRSGQSTEAFFGQGTRLTVV.

In this sample, this clonotype turned up once. The genes are TRBV15 and TRBJ1-2, with D tentatively TRBD1 (6 bases). V lost 5 bases and J lost 2, with 21 bases in between. From germline, CDR1 is LNHNV and CDR2 YYDKDF (reference sequence). CDR3 length: 17 residues. The CDR3 here is CATSPLQPLQGNYGYTF. For the CDR3, the DNA is TGTGCCACCAGCCCGCTTCAACCTCTTCAGGGGAACTATGGCTACACCTTC. The variable domain in full, completed from reference TRBV15 and TRBJ1-2, reads DAMVIQNPRYQVTQFGKPVTLSCSQTLNHNVMYWYQQKSSQAPKLLFHYYDKDFNNEADTPDNFQSRRPNTSFCFLDIRSPGLGDTAMYLCATSPLQPLQGNYGYTFGSGTRLTVV.

Points on this clonotype: A much larger clone differs from this one at a single base, so this may be a read error. This rearrangement joins TRBV6-1 to TRBJ2-3; D might be TRBD1 (6 bases). CDR3 size: 13 residues. Looked up from germline, CDR1 is MNHNS and CDR2 is SASEGT. V was clipped by 7 bases and J by 0 bases, with 8 bases between them. CDR3 loop: CASIQGSTDTQYF. CDR3 sequence (DNA): TGTGCCAGCATTCAGGGGAGCACAGATACGCAGTATTTT.